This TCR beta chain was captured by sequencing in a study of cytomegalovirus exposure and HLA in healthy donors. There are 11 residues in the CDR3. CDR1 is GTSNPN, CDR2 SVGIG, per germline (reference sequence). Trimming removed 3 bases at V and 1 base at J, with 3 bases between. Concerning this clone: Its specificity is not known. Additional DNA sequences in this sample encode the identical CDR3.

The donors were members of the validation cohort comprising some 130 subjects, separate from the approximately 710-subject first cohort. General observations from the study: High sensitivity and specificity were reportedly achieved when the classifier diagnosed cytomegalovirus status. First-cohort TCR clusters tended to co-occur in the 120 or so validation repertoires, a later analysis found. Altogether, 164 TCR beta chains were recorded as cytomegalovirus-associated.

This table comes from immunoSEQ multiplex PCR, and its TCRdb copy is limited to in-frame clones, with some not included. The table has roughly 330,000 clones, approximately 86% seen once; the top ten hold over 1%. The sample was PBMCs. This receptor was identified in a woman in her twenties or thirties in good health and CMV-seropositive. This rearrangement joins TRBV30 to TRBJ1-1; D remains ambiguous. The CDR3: CAWRGNTEAFF. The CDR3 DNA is TGTGCCTGGAGAGGGAACACTGAAGCTTTCTTT.